Sequencing of this T cell receptor (beta chain) was carried out in a study of T-cell reconstitution after alpha-beta-depleted transplantation in children. This clonotype was seen a few times. Its target is not known. For TCRbeta, the library was prepared with unique molecular identifiers. A single record per CDR3 protein comes from TCRdb applying MiXCR to the PCR reads. This sample has 450,000 to 550,000 distinct CDR3 sequences, with about an eighth found just once. General study findings and limits: At one year after transplant, newly produced T cells mostly accounted for T-cell counts and diversity. Reports say that about two months after transplant, the alpha-beta T cells came out of several hundred graft clones that had expanded.

This receptor was identified in a female patient aged 2 to 10 who had a stem cell transplant for aplastic anemia, so the T cells may come from the graft donor. The input for sequencing was PBMCs, mostly from graft donor cells, taken 180 days after TCRalphabeta/CD19-depleted stem cell transplant.

The CDR3 region is CASSYSFRGAVMFAEAFF. The CDR3 DNA is TGTGCCAGCAGTTACTCGTTCAGGGGGGCCGTCATGTTCGCTGAAGCTTTCTTT. The chain couples TRBV6-2 or TRBV6-3 to TRBJ1-1, with 7 bases fitting TRBD1. The CDR3 runs 18 residues. Per germline, CDR1 MNHEY and CDR2 SVGEGT. V was clipped by 0 bases and J by 6 bases; unmatched bases: 16.